This T cell receptor (beta chain) was retrieved from a study of T-cell memory formation after mild COVID-19. A single record per CDR3 protein comes from TCRdb applying MiXCR to the 5' RACE reads. The sample has some 310,000 distinct CDR3 sequences; more than 20% are singletons. The CDR3 sequence is 15 residues long. The V end was cut by 3 bases, the J end by 5 bases, with 11 bases between. V is TRBV12-3 or TRBV12-4 and J is TRBJ1-6; D gene unclear. Sequencing was performed on PBMCs or a T cell subset sorted from them (not recorded which). The receptor was isolated from a man younger than 35 who had mild COVID-19 (a few samples of this study predate the infection). Cell type and time point are not known. CDR3 DNA: TGTGCCAGCAGTTTTGAGAGCCAAAATAATTCACCCCTCCACTTT. Its protein product is CASSFESQNNSPLHF.